The clone carrying this T cell receptor (beta chain) occurred a few times. The germline V gene has CDR1 SGHRS and CDR2 YFSETQ. The CDR3 has 17 residues. V dropped 0 bases and J dropped 2; count of bases not matched to a gene: 3. Methods used by the authors: The authors estimated nucleated cell counts from reference gene primer amplification. Generated by immunoSEQ multiplex PCR, the TCRdb table keeps only in-frame clones and is missing some. D and trimming come from the DNA, and the V and J calls and clone size come from that table. Of about 53,000 clones listed, around 80% were seen once; the top ten hold more than 13%. These data are taken from a study of blood T cell repertoires in COVID-19. Study overall: PBMCs, B-cell-depleted T cells, or T cells were the source of the cDNA or gDNA that made up the material.

Sequenced input: peripheral blood. This TCR was recovered from a human donor in a cohort sampled during active COVID-19. The chain has TRBV5-1 and TRBJ1-4, with 11 bases identical to TRBD1. The CDR3 spells CASSLGTGGMTNEKLFF. CDR3 sequence (DNA): TGCGCCAGCAGCTTGGGGACAGGGGGCATGACTAATGAAAAACTGTTTTTT.